This TCR beta chain derives from a study of OX40 agonist ivuxolimab in advanced cancers. Study-level background: Each dose-escalation patient presented with hepatocellular carcinoma, melanoma, renal cell or head and neck cancer. Three partial responders included one hepatocellular carcinoma patient and two cutaneous melanoma patients.

A remark on this clone: As yet, its antigen is unknown.

Study-wide results and limits: What antigens the expanded peripheral T cells recognized was never established. Blood T cells, both CD4+ and CD8+, expanded clonally by week 6 at 0.1 to 3.0 mg/kg.

The CDR3 extends over 17 amino acids. The V gene's germline CDR1 is SGHTA and CDR2 FQGNSA. Between the trimmed V and J ends, which lost 5 bases and 0 bases, there was a span of 20 bases. Profiling relied on immunoSEQ multiplex PCR, and the TCRdb table lists in-frame clones only, not all of them. This sample carries about 73,000 clones, 70% to 90% of them seen once, and the ten largest clones take under 0.75%. The genes are TRBV7-2 and TRBJ2-7; D not certain. The sequence was obtained from an adult with an advanced solid tumor such as melanoma, head and neck, liver or kidney cancer. The starting material was CD4+ or CD8+ T cells sorted from blood, obtained in a trial of the OX40 agonist ivuxolimab. CDR3 nucleotide sequence: TGTGCCAGCAGCCCCAGACTGGCGGCCATGAGCTCCTACGAGCAGTACTTC. This gives the protein CASSPRLAAMSSYEQYF. Complete variable domain (other parts from reference TRBV7-2 and TRBJ2-7): GAGVSQSPSNKVTEKGKDVELRCDPISGHTALYWYRQSLGQGLEFLIYFQGNSAPDKSGLPSDRFSAERTGGSVSTLTIQRTQQEDSAVYLCASSPRLAAMSSYEQYFGPGTRLTVT.